This passage covers 21 T cell receptor beta chains from one sample sequenced in a study of blood T cell repertoires in COVID-19. Profiling relied on immunoSEQ multiplex PCR, and the TCRdb table lists in-frame clones only, not all of them. The repertoire includes approximately 250,000 clones, roughly 88% of them detected once, and around 3.2% sits in the top ten. Specimen: PBMCs or T cells enriched from blood (not recorded which). These receptor sequences come from a woman aged 40 to 55 who had been exposed to COVID-19.

J is TRBJ1-2 and V is TRBV27, with TRBD1 as a possible D gene (6 bases). Trimming pared 6 bases from V and 6 bases from J, leaving 14 bases between. The CDR3 has 13 amino acids. Germline CDR1 MNHEY, CDR2 SMNVEV (reference sequence). As DNA, the CDR3 is TGTGCCAGCAGCCTTGGGAGGGGGGATGGCTACACCTTC. This sequence encodes CASSLGRGDGYTF.

The genes are TRBV5-4 and TRBJ1-5, with D tentatively TRBD1 (5 bases). Trimming shortened V by 2 bases and J by 6 bases, and 21 bases separated the two germline ends. CDR1 and CDR2 (germline): SGHNT, YYREEE (reference sequence). CDR3 length: 17 amino acids. The CDR3 nucleotides read TGTGCCAGCAGCTTCTGGCGAGGTGGGGCCTGGGGTCAGCCCCAGCATTTT. As protein: CASSFWRGGAWGQPQHF.

J is TRBJ2-7 and V is TRBV5-4; 9 bases are shared with TRBD2. CDR1 SGHNT and CDR2 YYREEE come from the germline V gene (reference sequence). CDR3 length: 14 amino acids. J was trimmed by 5 bases and V by 0 bases; bases with no gene match: 3. The CDR3 loop is CASSLDLAGNEQYV. CDR3 nucleotides: TGTGCCAGCAGCTTGGACCTAGCGGGAAACGAGCAGTACGTC.

The chain recombines TRBV27 with TRBJ1-2; TRBD1 matches 12 bases. The CDR3 spans 18 residues. The trim removed 3 bases at V and 0 bases at J, leaving 8 bases unmatched. The V gene's germline CDR1 is MNHEY and CDR2 SMNVEV (reference sequence). This CDR3 is CASSLVGTGGAANYGYTF. CDR3 bases: TGTGCCAGCAGTTTGGTGGGGACAGGGGGCGCGGCTAACTATGGCTACACCTTC.

The chain recombines TRBV5-8 with TRBJ2-2; TRBD2 is a possible D gene (5 bases). V lost 4 bases, J lost 5 bases, and 18 bases lay in between. This CDR3 has 16 residues. Germline CDR1 reads SGHTS; CDR2 reads YDEGEE. In nucleotides, the CDR3 is TGTGCCAGCAGCAAGACGACTACCTGGTCTACCGGGGAGCTGTTTTTT. It encodes CASSKTTTWSTGELFF.

The chain has TRBV28 and TRBJ1-4, with D perhaps TRBD1 (6 bases). CDR3 length: 14 residues. Trimming stripped 5 bases from V and 1 base from J, with 8 bases between. CDR1 MDHEN and CDR2 SYDVKM come from the germline V gene. The CDR3 DNA reads TGTGCCAGCAGTGGACAGCTAACTAATGAAAAACTGTTTTTT. It specifies CASSGQLTNEKLFF.

The V gene is TRBV5-5, the J gene TRBJ2-5, with D tentatively TRBD2 (7 bases). Germline V gene data show CDR1 as SGHKS and CDR2 as YYEKEE (reference sequence). The CDR3 is 16 amino acids. V lost 0 bases and J 4 bases, leaving 16 bases between the germline ends. The CDR3 reads CASSLGGGAGVETQYF. CDR3 coding DNA: TGTGCCAGCAGCTTGGGCGGGGGCGCGGGGGTAGAGACCCAGTACTTC.

This rearrangement joins TRBV29-1 to TRBJ1-2; 9 nucleotides agree with TRBD1. V was pared by 6 bases and J by 2 bases, with 10 bases of the junction left unmatched. Germline V gene lookup returns CDR1 SQVTM and CDR2 ANQGSEA. This CDR3 has 15 amino acids. The CDR3 coding sequence is TGCAGCGTCTATCGAGCCGGGACAGGGAACTATGGCTACACCTTC. Residues: CSVYRAGTGNYGYTF.

The gene calls are TRBV7-9 and TRBJ2-1, with a weak D call TRBD1 (6 bases). The CDR3 loop spans 14 amino acids. The V end lost 0 bases, the J end lost 8 bases, and 11 bases lay between the germline ends. Germline V gene sequence: CDR1 SEHNR, CDR2 FQNEAQ (reference sequence). The CDR3 sequence is CASSLAGASDEQFF. DNA for the CDR3: TGTGCCAGCAGCTTAGCGGGGGCTAGTGATGAGCAGTTCTTC.

CDR3 DNA: TGTGCCAGCAGCCAAGGCGAGGAAGAGACCCAGTACTTC. It specifies CASSQGEEETQYF. The rearrangement links TRBV4-2 to TRBJ2-5; no clear D gene. The CDR3 runs to 13 residues. The V end was cut by 1 base, the J end by 3 bases, with 6 bases between. Germline CDR1 and CDR2: LGHNA and YNFKEQ.

The chain employs TRBV18 and TRBJ1-1; D not certain. Between the trimmed V and J ends, which lost 3 bases and 3 bases, there was a span of 14 bases. This CDR3 is 15 amino acids long. Germline V CDR1 and CDR2: KGHSH, LQKENI. The CDR3 region has the DNA TGTGCCAGCTCACCTAACGAGGGCCTGGACACTGAAGCTTTCTTT. It translates to CASSPNEGLDTEAFF.

This clone showed up just a few times. V gene TRBV11-2 combines with J gene TRBJ1-1; no definite D call. The V end lost 5 bases, the J end lost 4 bases, and 11 bases lay between the germline ends. Germline V gene sequence: CDR1 SGHAT, CDR2 FQNNGV. CDR3 length equals 13 residues. CDR3 in amino acids: CASSTRGATEAFF. CDR3 DNA sequence: TGTGCCAGCAGCACTCGGGGAGCCACTGAAGCTTTCTTT.

This clone was recorded a few times. This chain links TRBV25-1 with TRBJ1-6; the D is unclear. The CDR3 contains 16 residues. V was cut by 3 bases and J by 3 bases, with 12 bases left in between. Germline V gene lookup returns CDR1 MGHDK and CDR2 SYGVNS. In DNA form, the CDR3 reads TGTGCCAGCAGTGACTCTGTTCCGGGCTATAATTCACCCCTCCACTTT. Its translation: CASSDSVPGYNSPLHF.

The chain employs TRBV9 and TRBJ1-4; D is perhaps TRBD1 (6 bases). The CDR3 loop spans 15 amino acids. CDR1 and CDR2 (germline): SGDLS, YYNGEE. Trimming removed 0 bases at V and 6 bases at J, with 12 bases between. The CDR3 region is CASSVGGGADEKLFF. In nucleotides, the CDR3 is TGTGCCAGCAGCGTAGGAGGGGGGGCGGATGAAAAACTGTTTTTT.

This clone was counted once. The rearrangement uses TRBV7-2 and TRBJ1-2; 8 bases are a match to TRBD1. CDR1 and CDR2 (germline): SGHTA, FQGNSA. Trimming cost V 1 base and J 9 bases; bases outside gene matches: 7. This CDR3 is 14 amino acids long. As DNA, the CDR3 is TGTGCCAGCAGCTTAGATAGTTGGACAGGGAGCTACACCTTC. Translating it yields CASSLDSWTGSYTF.

The V and J genes are TRBV2 and TRBJ2-1; 9 nucleotides match TRBD1. The junction had 2 bases not matched to a gene; V was cut back by 7 bases and J by 1 base. CDR3 length: 14 amino acids. In germline, CDR1 is SNHLY, CDR2 FYNNEI. CDR3 loop: CASIDRGSYNEQFF. CDR3 sequence (DNA): TGTGCCAGCATTGACAGGGGGTCCTACAATGAGCAGTTCTTC.

The rearrangement joins TRBV30 to TRBJ1-5; TRBD1 is a possible D gene (6 bases). Trimming shortened V by 3 bases and J by 5 bases, and 8 bases separated the two germline ends. CDR1 is GTSNPN, CDR2 SVGIG, per germline (reference sequence). The CDR3 is 12 residues long. CDR3 sequence (DNA): TGTGCCTGGAGGGACAGAGATCAGCCCCAGCATTTT. Its protein is CAWRDRDQPQHF.

The chain recombines TRBV28 with TRBJ2-4, with D possibly matching TRBD1 (6 bases). The CDR3 length is 17 residues. Per the germline V gene, CDR1 is MDHEN and CDR2 is SYDVKM. V dropped 2 bases and J dropped 0 bases, with 14 bases sitting between them. In DNA form, the CDR3 reads TGTGCCAGCAGTTTACCGACAGGACGGTTAGCCAAAAACATTCAGTACTTC. This encodes CASSLPTGRLAKNIQYF. The full variable domain, completed using reference TRBV28 and TRBJ2-4, is DVKVTQSSRYLVKRTGEKVFLECVQDMDHENMFWYRQDPGLGLRLIYFSYDVKMKEKGDIPEGYSVSREKKERFSLILESASTNQTSMYLCASSLPTGRLAKNIQYFGAGTRLSVL.

The V call is TRBV9, the J call TRBJ2-5, with 8 bases lining up with TRBD1. V shed 4 bases, J shed 5 bases, and the junction held 7 bases outside the gene matches. The CDR3 covers 14 residues. Per germline, CDR1 SGDLS and CDR2 YYNGEE. CDR3 bases: TGTGCCAGCAGCCTCGACAGGGGCGGGGAGACCCAGTACTTC. Protein: CASSLDRGGETQYF.

As regards this clone: The sample has other DNA sequences that encode this CDR3 too. The chain carries TRBV28 and TRBJ2-1, with D maybe TRBD2 (5 bases). V was trimmed by 3 bases and J by 8 bases, leaving 8 bases between them. Germline V gene data show CDR1 as MDHEN and CDR2 as SYDVKM. The CDR3 has 12 amino acids. The CDR3 DNA sequence: TGTGCCAGCAGTTTCGGAGGAGATGAGCAGTTCTTC. It codes for CASSFGGDEQFF.

This chain links TRBV28 with TRBJ1-1; D not certain. V was trimmed by 6 bases and J by 5 bases, leaving 16 bases between them. This CDR3 contains 14 residues. Germline CDR1 reads MDHEN; CDR2 reads SYDVKM. CDR3 sequence (DNA): TGTGCCAGCAGATCCGGTCCTGCGCGAACTGAAGCTTTCTTT. It specifies CASRSGPARTEAFF.